Presented here are 32 T cell receptor beta chains from one specimen sequenced in a study of EBV T-cell therapy then PD-1 blockade in nasopharyngeal carcinoma. Treatment defined: AdE1-LMPpoly-expanded autologous EBV-specific T-cell therapy followed by anti-PD-1 nivolumab. Here immunoSEQ multiplex PCR was the method, and the copy in TCRdb shows in-frame clones only, minus some. The sample has about 20,000 clones, 70% to 85% seen once. No antigen has been identified for these receptors. The source was CD8+ T cells from blood, collected at day -245 from a patient whose treatment included autologous EBV-specific T cells and nivolumab. These receptors were taken from a man aged 35 to 55 with nasopharyngeal carcinoma.

With regard to this clone: The sample carries other DNA sequences with the same CDR3. The gene calls are TRBV25-1 and TRBJ1-1; D may be TRBD1 (5 bases). Deletions cut 7 bases from V and 1 base from J, with 10 bases between. The CDR3 length is 13 residues. Looked up from germline, CDR1 is MGHDK and CDR2 is SYGVNS. The CDR3 DNA sequence: TGTGCCAGCAAACGGGGGGGGAACACTGAAGCTTTCTTT. It specifies CASKRGGNTEAFF.

This chain connects TRBV30 to TRBJ2-2; 7 bases match TRBD1. Germline CDR1 reads GTSNPN; CDR2 reads SVGIG (reference sequence). V trimming: 3 bases; J trimming: 10 bases; junction bases outside the gene matches: 5. The CDR3 has 12 residues. In DNA, the CDR3 is TGTGCCTGGAGCCTGACAGGGACGGAGCTGTTTTTT. Amino acid sequence: CAWSLTGTELFF. The whole variable domain, filled in from reference TRBV30 and TRBJ2-2, reads SQTIHQWPATLVQPVGSPLSLECTVEGTSNPNLYWYRQAAGRGLQLLFYSVGIGQISSEVPQNLSASRPQDRQFILSSKKLLLSDSGFYLCAWSLTGTELFFGEGSRLTVL.

This chain uses TRBV30 with TRBJ2-2; D remains unclear. CDR3 length equals 12 residues. Per germline, CDR1 GTSNPN and CDR2 SVGIG (reference sequence). V lost 2 bases, J lost 5 bases, and 6 bases lay in between. CDR3 nucleotides: TGTGCCTGGAGTCCTGGGACCGGGGAGCTGTTTTTT. This translates into CAWSPGTGELFF.

J is TRBJ1-4 and V is TRBV6-1; 10 nucleotides agree with TRBD1. Germline values: CDR1 MNHNS, CDR2 SASEGT. CDR3 length: 14 residues. The V gene end was trimmed by 1 base and the J gene end by 7 bases; junction bases not matched to a gene: 0. The CDR3 spells CASSEGQGAEKLFF. The CDR3 DNA reads as TGTGCCAGCAGTGAAGGACAGGGGGCTGAAAAACTGTTTTTT.

V and J are TRBV4-1 and TRBJ1-1; the D is unclear. Germline V CDR1 and CDR2: MGHRA, YSYEKL. CDR3 length: 13 residues. The germline V and J ends were trimmed by 0 bases and 10 bases, with 12 bases remaining between them. DNA for the CDR3: TGCGCCAGCAGCCAAGAGGCAGGTCCATTAGCTTTCTTT. Residues: CASSQEAGPLAFF.

The rearrangement links TRBV25-1 to TRBJ2-2; 7 bases fit TRBD1. V shed 10 bases and J 0 bases; nucleotides not matched to a gene: 8. CDR1 and CDR2 from the germline V gene are MGHDK and SYGVNS. The length of the CDR3 is 15 residues. The CDR3 sequence is CATGPGQTNTGELFF. In DNA form, the CDR3 reads TGTGCCACCGGACCGGGACAGACGAACACCGGGGAGCTGTTTTTT.

The CDR3 DNA follows: TGTGCCAGTAGTACCCGATCCCCCGTTGTAGTTAGCAATCAGCCCCAGCATTTT. Translating it yields CASSTRSPVVVSNQPQHF. This sequence joins TRBV19 and TRBJ1-5, with D uncertain. Germline lookup yields CDR1 LNHDA and CDR2 SQIVND (reference sequence). CDR3 length: 18 residues. The V end lost 4 bases, the J end lost 0 bases, and 19 bases lay between the germline ends.

Turning to this clone: A junction boundary mismatches the germline segment, possibly from a read error. The V call is TRBV4-3, the J call TRBJ2-7; either TRBD1 or TRBD2 may fit D (5 bases each). CDR1 and CDR2 (germline): LGHNA, YSLEER. This CDR3 has 12 residues. The CDR3 nucleotides are TGCGCCAGCAGCCAAGCACCGGGACGGCCGCAATGG. Amino acid sequence: CASSQAPGRPQW.

The chain links TRBV20-1 to TRBJ2-7, with 16 bases matching TRBD2. Looked up from germline, CDR1 is DFQATT and CDR2 is SNEGSKA (reference sequence). V was clipped by 3 bases and J by 0 bases; unmatched bases: 8. The CDR3 sequence is 18 residues long. The CDR3 DNA is TGCAGTGCTAGTGGGACTAGCGGGGGGGCATCTTTCTCCTACGAGCAGTACTTC. This gives the protein CSASGTSGGASFSYEQYF.

The rearrangement links TRBV11-2 to TRBJ1-1, with TRBD1 identical over 7 bases. This CDR3 contains 15 residues. V lost 5 bases and J lost 4; bases outside the gene matches: 10. CDR1 is SGHAT and CDR2 is FQNNGV in the germline V gene. The DNA of the CDR3 is TGTGCCAGCAGCCAACTACAGGGGCTGGCCACTGAAGCTTTCTTT. Protein sequence: CASSQLQGLATEAFF.

This clone is large. The chain has TRBV4-3 and TRBJ1-4; D unresolved. This CDR3 region has 15 residues. V dropped 4 bases and J dropped 8 bases, with 17 bases sitting between them. From germline, CDR1 is LGHNA and CDR2 YSLEER. The DNA of the CDR3 is TGCGCCAGCAGCCCTTCGACCCCTGAACGAGAAAAACTGTTTTTT. Translating it yields CASSPSTPEREKLFF.

This chain uses TRBV28 with TRBJ2-5; possible D gene TRBD1, 6 bases. V was trimmed by 6 bases and J by 4 bases, leaving 15 bases between them. The CDR3 is made up of 14 amino acids. CDR1 MDHEN and CDR2 SYDVKM come from the germline V gene. The CDR3 DNA is TGTGCCAGCAGCTCCCTTGGGGGCCCAGAGACCCAGTACTTC. It encodes CASSSLGGPETQYF.

The chain recombines TRBV15 with TRBJ1-1; tentative D call: TRBD1 (5 bases). The CDR3 loop spans 14 amino acids. Per the germline V gene, CDR1 is LNHNV and CDR2 is YYDKDF (reference sequence). V lost 7 bases to trimming and J lost 1 base, with 13 bases between them. The CDR3 sequence is CATTAGVPNTEAFF. The CDR3 region has the DNA TGTGCCACCACCGCGGGGGTCCCGAACACTGAAGCTTTCTTT.

The J gene is TRBJ2-1, the V gene TRBV7-8; possibly TRBD2 for D (6 bases). The germline CDR1 and CDR2 sequences are SGHVS and FQNEAQ. This CDR3 is built from 12 residues. Trimming shortened V by 8 bases and J by 6 bases, and 11 bases separated the two germline ends. DNA of the CDR3: TGTGCCAGCCCCGACGGGAGCAATGAGCAGTTCTTC. Translated, it gives CASPDGSNEQFF.

This CDR3 is CASSYVPNTEAFF. CDR3 sequence (DNA): TGTGCCAGCAGTTATGTCCCGAACACTGAAGCTTTCTTT. The chain employs TRBV6-2 or TRBV6-3 and TRBJ1-1; no clear D. Trimming took 3 bases from V and 1 from J, leaving 6 bases between them. Germline lookup yields CDR1 MNHEY and CDR2 SVGEGT. The CDR3 has 13 amino acids.

The CDR3 protein is CASSQDITGTYNEQFF. For the CDR3, the DNA is TGCGCCAGCAGCCAAGATATCACAGGGACCTACAATGAGCAGTTCTTC. V usage is TRBV4-1 and J usage is TRBJ2-1, with D possibly matching TRBD1 (6 bases). The CDR3 extends over 16 amino acids. Per germline, CDR1 MGHRA and CDR2 YSYEKL. The germline V and J ends were trimmed by 0 bases and 2 bases, with 11 bases remaining between them.

This chain connects TRBV6-4 to TRBJ2-2; 8 bases line up with TRBD2. This CDR3 comprises 15 residues. CDR1 is MRHNA, CDR2 SNTAGT, per germline. Losses at the gene ends were 5 bases for V and 6 bases for J; bases not matched to a gene: 8. The CDR3 nucleotides read TGTGCCAGCAGTCGGGGACTAGAGGGCCCCGGGGAGCTGTTTTTT. This codes for CASSRGLEGPGELFF.

This chain links TRBV6-5 with TRBJ2-2; D gene uncertain. Germline V CDR1 and CDR2: MNHEY, SVGAGI. CDR3 size: 12 residues. V was clipped by 5 bases and J by 9 bases, with 10 bases between them. The CDR3, as DNA: TGTGCCAGCAGTCCAGACTGGAGGGAGCTGTTTTTT. Encoded protein: CASSPDWRELFF.

V gene TRBV4-3 combines with J gene TRBJ2-3; possibly TRBD1 or TRBD2 for D (5 bases each). V was pared by 4 bases and J by 4 bases, with 18 bases between. The CDR3 is made up of 16 amino acids. Germline V gene data show CDR1 as LGHNA and CDR2 as YSLEER. The CDR3: CASSLLGEWGPDTQYF. In nucleotides, the CDR3 is TGCGCCAGCAGCCTTCTGGGGGAATGGGGTCCAGATACGCAGTATTTT.

This clone was seen a single time. The chain is built from TRBV9 and TRBJ1-2, with TRBD1 matching 8 bases. Germline V lookup: CDR1 SGDLS, CDR2 YYNGEE. V was clipped by 0 bases and J by 5 bases; unmatched bases: 0. The CDR3 sequence is 13 residues long. In nucleotides, the CDR3 is TGTGCCAGCAGCGTAGGGGACAGGTATGGCTACACCTTC. Its translation: CASSVGDRYGYTF.

This sequence joins TRBV12-3 or TRBV12-4 and TRBJ1-1; D remains unclear. The V gene lost 6 bases and the J gene lost 11 bases, with 13 bases spanning the gap. The CDR3 spans 11 residues. Written as DNA, the CDR3 is TGTGCCAGCAGCCTATCAGTAGTGGCTTTCTTT. It is translated as CASSLSVVAFF.

The J gene is TRBJ2-1, the V gene TRBV7-2; TRBD2 matches 8 bases. With V trimmed by 0 bases and J by 5 bases, 6 bases remained unmatched. This CDR3 contains 16 residues. In germline, CDR1 is SGHTA, CDR2 FQGNSA. The CDR3 reads CASSLAPGGPNNEQFF. The CDR3 coding sequence is TGTGCCAGCAGCTTAGCCCCGGGGGGGCCGAACAATGAGCAGTTCTTC.

The chain employs TRBV6-5 and TRBJ2-2, with 10 bases fitting TRBD1. This CDR3 has 15 residues. Germline V gene lookup returns CDR1 MNHEY and CDR2 SVGAGI. V was clipped by 7 bases and J by 7 bases; unmatched bases: 9. This CDR3 reads CASKPGTGEVGELFF. For the CDR3, the DNA is TGTGCCAGCAAGCCCGGGACAGGGGAAGTCGGGGAGCTGTTTTTT.

The V and J genes are TRBV5-4 and TRBJ1-5, with a tentative D call TRBD1 (6 bases). Trimming stripped 0 bases from V and 11 bases from J, with 15 bases between. CDR3 length: 14 amino acids. Germline-derived CDR1 and CDR2 are SGHNT and YYREEE (reference sequence). The CDR3 nucleotides read TGTGCCAGCAGCTTGGAGGACAGCCCTGGCACCCAGCATTTT. It encodes CASSLEDSPGTQHF.

The V gene is TRBV6-2 or TRBV6-3, the J gene TRBJ2-3, with TRBD2 matching over 10 bases. V trimming: 0 bases; J trimming: 4 bases; junction bases outside the gene matches: 7. Germline CDR1 MNHEY, CDR2 SVGEGT. The CDR3 loop spans 17 amino acids. The CDR3 here is CASSYSRLAGVPDTQYF. CDR3 sequence (DNA): TGTGCCAGCAGTTACTCTCGGCTAGCGGGGGTACCAGATACGCAGTATTTT.

The rearrangement joins TRBV3-1 (or the pseudogene TRBV3-2) to TRBJ1-5; a possible D gene is TRBD1 (5 bases). Between the trimmed V and J ends, which lost 4 bases and 2 bases, there was a span of 24 bases. Germline V gives CDR1 LGHDT, CDR2 YNNKEL (reference sequence). CDR3 length: 19 amino acids. CDR3 DNA sequence: TGTGCCAGCAGCCTCGGGAGGGGAACGGGGCTATTGGGCAATCAGCCCCAGCATTTT. This encodes CASSLGRGTGLLGNQPQHF.

This clone was picked up one time. The J gene is TRBJ2-7, the V gene TRBV6-2 or TRBV6-3, with D possibly matching TRBD1 (5 bases). V was clipped by 5 bases and J by 5 bases, with 10 bases between them. The CDR3 sequence is 12 residues long. Germline lookup yields CDR1 MNHEY and CDR2 SVGEGT. The CDR3 sequence is CASSRQGHEQYF. The CDR3 DNA reads TGTGCCAGCAGTCGCCAGGGCCACGAGCAGTACTTC.

This chain uses TRBV6-2 or TRBV6-3 with TRBJ1-1; 12 bases map to TRBD1. CDR1 and CDR2 (germline): MNHEY, SVGEGT. This CDR3 has 18 amino acids. Unmatched junction bases numbered 12, after V lost 3 bases and J lost 4 bases. The CDR3 nucleotides read TGTGCCAGCAGTTATTCTCCGGGACAGGGGGCGCGGAGCACTGAAGCTTTCTTT. This encodes CASSYSPGQGARSTEAFF.

V usage is TRBV3-1 (or the pseudogene TRBV3-2) and J usage is TRBJ2-7, with unresolved D. Looked up from germline, CDR1 is LGHDT and CDR2 is YNNKEL (reference sequence). CDR3 length equals 11 residues. The V end was cut by 4 bases, the J end by 4 bases, with 5 bases between. The CDR3 bases are TGTGCCAGCAGCCCCGGTTACGAGCAGTACTTC. Translated, it gives CASSPGYEQYF.

V is TRBV5-6 and J is TRBJ2-7; 7 bases align to TRBD2. CDR1 SGHDT and CDR2 YYEEEE come from the germline V gene. V lost 0 bases and J lost 2; bases outside the gene matches: 8. The CDR3 has 16 residues. DNA of the CDR3: TGTGCCAGCAGCTTGGGGGGGGGTCCCAAACCCTACGAGCAGTACTTC. Its translation is CASSLGGGPKPYEQYF.

This CDR3 reads CASSQDGVATEAFF. CDR3 nucleotides: TGCGCCAGCAGCCAAGATGGAGTAGCTACTGAAGCTTTCTTT. The chain uses TRBV4-3 and TRBJ1-1; D is unclear. V lost 0 bases to trimming and J lost 5 bases, with 10 bases between them. CDR1 and CDR2 from the germline V gene are LGHNA and YSLEER. CDR3 length: 14 amino acids.

V is TRBV27 and J is TRBJ1-5; D call uncertain. The CDR3 is 14 residues long. Trimming pared 1 base from V and 3 bases from J, leaving 7 bases between. Germline-derived CDR1 and CDR2 are MNHEY and SMNVEV (reference sequence). The CDR3 protein is CASSLLGNNQPQHF. DNA of the CDR3: TGTGCCAGCAGTTTATTGGGCAACAATCAGCCCCAGCATTTT.